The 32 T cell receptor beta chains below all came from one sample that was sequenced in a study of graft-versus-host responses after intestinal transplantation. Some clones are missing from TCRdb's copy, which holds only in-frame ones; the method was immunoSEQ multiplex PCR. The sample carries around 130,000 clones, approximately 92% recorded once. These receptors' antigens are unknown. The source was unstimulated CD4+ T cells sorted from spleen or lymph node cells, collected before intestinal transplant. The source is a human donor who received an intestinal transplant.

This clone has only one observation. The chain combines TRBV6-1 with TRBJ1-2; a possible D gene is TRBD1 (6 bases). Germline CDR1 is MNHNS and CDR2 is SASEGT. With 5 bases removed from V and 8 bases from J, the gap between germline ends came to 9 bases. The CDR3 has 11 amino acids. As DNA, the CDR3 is TGTGCCAGCAGTCAGGGGATCGGCTACACCTTC. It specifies CASSQGIGYTF.

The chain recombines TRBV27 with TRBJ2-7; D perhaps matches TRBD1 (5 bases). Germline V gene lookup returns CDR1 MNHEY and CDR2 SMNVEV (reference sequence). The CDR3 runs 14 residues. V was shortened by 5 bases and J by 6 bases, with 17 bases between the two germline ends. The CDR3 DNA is TGTGCCAGCAGTCCTCAGGGTGGTGGGTCCGAGCAGTACTTC. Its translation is CASSPQGGGSEQYF.

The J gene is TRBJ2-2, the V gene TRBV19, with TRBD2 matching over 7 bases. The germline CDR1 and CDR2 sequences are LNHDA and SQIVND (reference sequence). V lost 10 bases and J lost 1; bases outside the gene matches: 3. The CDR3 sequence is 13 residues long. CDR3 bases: TGTGCCAAGGGACTAAAGAACACCGGGGAGCTGTTTTTT. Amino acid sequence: CAKGLKNTGELFF.

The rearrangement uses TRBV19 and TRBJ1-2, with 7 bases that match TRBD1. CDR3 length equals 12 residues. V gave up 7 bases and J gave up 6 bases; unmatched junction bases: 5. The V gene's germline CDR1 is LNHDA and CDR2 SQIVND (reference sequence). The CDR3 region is CASTSTGDGYTF. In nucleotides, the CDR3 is TGTGCCAGTACCTCAACAGGGGATGGCTACACCTTC.

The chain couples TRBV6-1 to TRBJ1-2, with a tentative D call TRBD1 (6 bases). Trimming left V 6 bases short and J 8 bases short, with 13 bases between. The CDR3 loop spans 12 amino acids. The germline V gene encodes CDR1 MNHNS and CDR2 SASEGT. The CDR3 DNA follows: TGTGCCAGCAGGAGGGACATAGAGGGCTACACCTTC. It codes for CASRRDIEGYTF.

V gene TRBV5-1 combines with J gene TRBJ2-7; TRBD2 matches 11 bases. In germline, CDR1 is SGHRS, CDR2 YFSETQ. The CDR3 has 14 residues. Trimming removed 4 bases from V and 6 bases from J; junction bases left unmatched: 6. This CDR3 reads CASSPMGTSGEQYF. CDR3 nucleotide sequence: TGCGCCAGCAGCCCAATGGGGACTAGCGGCGAGCAGTACTTC.

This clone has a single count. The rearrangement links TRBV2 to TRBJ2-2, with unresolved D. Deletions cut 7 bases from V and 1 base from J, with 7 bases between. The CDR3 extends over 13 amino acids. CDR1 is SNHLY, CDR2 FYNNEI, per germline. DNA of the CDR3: TGTGCCAGCAATTGGCAGAACACCGGGGAGCTGTTTTTT. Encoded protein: CASNWQNTGELFF.

The CDR3 DNA reads TGTGCCAGCAGCTTTAACAGGGGAATCACTGAAGCTTTCTTT. This translates into CASSFNRGITEAFF. The gene calls are TRBV11-2 and TRBJ1-1; the match to TRBD1 covers 7 bases. The CDR3 totals 14 residues. CDR1 is SGHAT, CDR2 FQNNGV, per germline. With 3 bases clipped from V and 4 bases from J, the junction kept 5 bases outside the gene matches.

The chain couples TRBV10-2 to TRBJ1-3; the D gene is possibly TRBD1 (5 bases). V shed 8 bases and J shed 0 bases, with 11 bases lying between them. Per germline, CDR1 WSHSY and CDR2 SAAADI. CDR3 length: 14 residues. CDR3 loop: CASQGDPSGNTIYF. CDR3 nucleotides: TGCGCCAGCCAAGGGGACCCCTCTGGAAACACCATATATTTT.

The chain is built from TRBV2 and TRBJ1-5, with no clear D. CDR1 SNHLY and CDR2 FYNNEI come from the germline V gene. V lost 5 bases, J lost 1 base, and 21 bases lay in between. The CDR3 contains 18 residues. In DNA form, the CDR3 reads TGTGCCAGCAGTTTATCCCCCATCAGCAAGGTGAGCAATCAGCCCCAGCATTTT. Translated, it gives CASSLSPISKVSNQPQHF.

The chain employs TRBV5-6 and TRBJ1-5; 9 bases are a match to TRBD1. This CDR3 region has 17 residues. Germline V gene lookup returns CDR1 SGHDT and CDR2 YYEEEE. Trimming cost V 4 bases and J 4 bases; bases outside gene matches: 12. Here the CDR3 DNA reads TGTGCCAGCAGCCAGTATACAGGGGGCGAGTGGAATCAGCCCCAGCATTTT. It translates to CASSQYTGGEWNQPQHF.

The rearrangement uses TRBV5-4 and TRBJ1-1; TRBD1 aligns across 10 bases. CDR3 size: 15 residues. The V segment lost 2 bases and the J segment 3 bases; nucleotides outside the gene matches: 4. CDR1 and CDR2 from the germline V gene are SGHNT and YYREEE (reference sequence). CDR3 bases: TGTGCCAGCAGCTTAGGGGGACAGGGGTACACTGAAGCTTTCTTT. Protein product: CASSLGGQGYTEAFF.

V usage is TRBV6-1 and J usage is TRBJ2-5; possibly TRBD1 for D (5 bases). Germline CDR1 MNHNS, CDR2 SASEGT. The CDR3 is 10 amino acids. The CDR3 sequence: CAKGAETQYF. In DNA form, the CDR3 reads TGTGCTAAAGGGGCGGAGACCCAGTACTTC.

For the CDR3, the DNA is TGTGCCAGCAGCAAAACTCAGACTAGCGGAGACAATGAGCAGTTCTTC. The encoded protein is CASSKTQTSGDNEQFF. The V call is TRBV7-9, the J call TRBJ2-1, with TRBD2 matching 9 bases. Germline values: CDR1 SEHNR, CDR2 FQNEAQ (reference sequence). Germline trimming cut 5 bases from V and 5 bases from J; bases unmatched to any gene: 10. The CDR3 contains 16 residues.

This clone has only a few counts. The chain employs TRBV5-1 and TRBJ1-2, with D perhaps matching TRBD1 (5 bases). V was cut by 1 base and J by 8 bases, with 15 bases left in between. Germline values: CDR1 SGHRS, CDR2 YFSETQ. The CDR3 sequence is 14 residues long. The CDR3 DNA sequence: TGCGCCAGCAGCTTGCAGGAACAGGCAGACGGCTACACCTTC. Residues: CASSLQEQADGYTF.

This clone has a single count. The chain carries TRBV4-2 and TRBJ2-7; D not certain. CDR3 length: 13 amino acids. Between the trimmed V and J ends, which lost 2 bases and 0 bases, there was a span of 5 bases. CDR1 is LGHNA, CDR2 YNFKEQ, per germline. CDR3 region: CASSQTSSYEQYF. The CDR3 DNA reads TGTGCCAGCAGCCAAACAAGCTCCTACGAGCAGTACTTC.

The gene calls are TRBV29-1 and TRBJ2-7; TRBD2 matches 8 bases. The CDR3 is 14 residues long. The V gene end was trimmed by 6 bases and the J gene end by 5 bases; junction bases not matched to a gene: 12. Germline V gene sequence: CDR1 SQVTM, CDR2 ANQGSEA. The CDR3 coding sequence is TGCAGCGTCCACCCGCGGGGGGATCGCGACGAGCAGTACTTC. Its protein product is CSVHPRGDRDEQYF.

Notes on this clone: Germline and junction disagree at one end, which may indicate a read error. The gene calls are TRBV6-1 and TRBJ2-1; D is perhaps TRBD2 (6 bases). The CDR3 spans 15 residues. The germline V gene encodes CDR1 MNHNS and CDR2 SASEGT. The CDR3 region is CVSTPITGSYNEQFF. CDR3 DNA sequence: TGTGTCAGCACTCCCATTACCGGGAGCTACAATGAGCAGTTCTTC.

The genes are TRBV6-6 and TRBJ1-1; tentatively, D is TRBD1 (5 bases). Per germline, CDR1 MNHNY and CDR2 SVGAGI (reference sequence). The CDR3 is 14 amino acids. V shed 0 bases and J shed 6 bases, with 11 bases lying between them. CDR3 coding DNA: TGTGCCAGCAGTTACTCGAGTCGACAGTCTGAAGCTTTCTTT. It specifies CASSYSSRQSEAFF.

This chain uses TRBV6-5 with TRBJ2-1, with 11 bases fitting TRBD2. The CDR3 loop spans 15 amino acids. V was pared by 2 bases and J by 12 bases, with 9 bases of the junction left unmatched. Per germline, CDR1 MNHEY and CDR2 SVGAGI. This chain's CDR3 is CASSYETSGAKGQFF. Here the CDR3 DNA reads TGTGCCAGCAGTTACGAGACTAGCGGGGCCAAAGGGCAGTTCTTC.

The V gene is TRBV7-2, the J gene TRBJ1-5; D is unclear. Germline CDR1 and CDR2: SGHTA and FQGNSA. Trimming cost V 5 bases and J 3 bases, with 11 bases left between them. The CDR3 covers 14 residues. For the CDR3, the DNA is TGTGCCAGCAGCCTGAAGGGTTCCAATCAGCCCCAGCATTTT. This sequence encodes CASSLKGSNQPQHF.

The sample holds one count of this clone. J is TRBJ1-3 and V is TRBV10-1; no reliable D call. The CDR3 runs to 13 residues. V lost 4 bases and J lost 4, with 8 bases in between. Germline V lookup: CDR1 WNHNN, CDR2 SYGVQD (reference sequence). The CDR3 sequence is CASSVSRGNTIYF. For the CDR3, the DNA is TGCGCCAGCAGTGTTAGCCGGGGAAACACCATATATTTT.

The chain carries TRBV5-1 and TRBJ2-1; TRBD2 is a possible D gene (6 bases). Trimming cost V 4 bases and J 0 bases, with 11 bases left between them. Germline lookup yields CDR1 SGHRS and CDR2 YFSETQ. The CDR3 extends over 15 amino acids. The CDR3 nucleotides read TGCGCCAGCAGCGCAGACGGGAGCTCCTACAATGAGCAGTTCTTC. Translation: CASSADGSSYNEQFF.

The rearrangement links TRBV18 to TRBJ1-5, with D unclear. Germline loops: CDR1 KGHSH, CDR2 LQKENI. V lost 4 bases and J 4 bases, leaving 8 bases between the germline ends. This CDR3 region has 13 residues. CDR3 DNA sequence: TGTGCCAGCTCACGCGTGAGAAATCAGCCCCAGCATTTT. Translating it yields CASSRVRNQPQHF.

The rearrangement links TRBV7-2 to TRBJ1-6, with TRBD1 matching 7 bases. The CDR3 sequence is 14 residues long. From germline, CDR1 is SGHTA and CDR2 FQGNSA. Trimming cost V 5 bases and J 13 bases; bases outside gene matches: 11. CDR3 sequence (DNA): TGTGCCAGCAGCCGAACAGGGGACTCACTGCCCCTCCACTTT. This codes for CASSRTGDSLPLHF.

The CDR3 loop reads CASRVGPLAWEQFF. The CDR3 DNA reads as TGCGCCAGCAGAGTCGGCCCTCTGGCATGGGAGCAGTTCTTC. The V and J genes are TRBV10-2 and TRBJ2-1; D remains ambiguous. Looked up from germline, CDR1 is WSHSY and CDR2 is SAAADI. The CDR3 has 14 amino acids. The V gene lost 6 bases and the J gene lost 10 bases, with 19 bases spanning the gap.

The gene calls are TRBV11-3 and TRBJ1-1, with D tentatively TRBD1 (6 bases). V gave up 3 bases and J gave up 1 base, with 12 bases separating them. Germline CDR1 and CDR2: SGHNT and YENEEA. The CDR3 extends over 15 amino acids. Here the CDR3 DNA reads TGTGCCAGCAGCTTTCAGGGGATGTCGAACACTGAAGCTTTCTTT. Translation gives CASSFQGMSNTEAFF.

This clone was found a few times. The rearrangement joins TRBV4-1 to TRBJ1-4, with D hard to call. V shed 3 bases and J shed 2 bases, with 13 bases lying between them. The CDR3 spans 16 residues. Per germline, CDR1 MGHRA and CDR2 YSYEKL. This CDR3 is CASSQAEGATNEKLFF. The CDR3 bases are TGCGCCAGCAGCCAGGCCGAGGGTGCGACTAATGAAAAACTGTTTTTT.

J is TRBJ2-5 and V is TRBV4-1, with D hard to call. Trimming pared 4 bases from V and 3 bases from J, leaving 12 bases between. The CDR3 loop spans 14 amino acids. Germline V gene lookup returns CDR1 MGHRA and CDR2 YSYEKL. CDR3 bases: TGCGCCAGCAGCCGCCCGGAGACCAAAGAGACCCAGTACTTC. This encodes CASSRPETKETQYF.

CDR3 DNA sequence: TGTGCCAGCAGCCAAGCTTTGGGGCGCGGCTACACCTTC. It specifies CASSQALGRGYTF. The chain recombines TRBV4-2 with TRBJ1-2; weak D call: TRBD1 (5 bases). Germline V gene lookup returns CDR1 LGHNA and CDR2 YNFKEQ. Trimming stripped 1 base from V and 8 bases from J, with 11 bases between. CDR3 length equals 13 residues.

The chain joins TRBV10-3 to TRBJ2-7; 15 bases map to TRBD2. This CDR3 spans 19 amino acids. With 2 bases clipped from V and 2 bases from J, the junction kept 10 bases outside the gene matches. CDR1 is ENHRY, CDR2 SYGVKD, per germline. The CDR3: CAISEILGLAGGRTYEQYF. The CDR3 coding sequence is TGTGCCATCAGTGAGATACTGGGACTAGCGGGGGGCCGAACCTACGAGCAGTACTTC.

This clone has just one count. In DNA form, the CDR3 reads TGTGCCAGCACCCAGAGGGTATTGAACACTGAAGCTTTCTTT. Amino acids: CASTQRVLNTEAFF. This chain links TRBV4-2 with TRBJ1-1; D is ambiguous. The germline CDR1 and CDR2 sequences are LGHNA and YNFKEQ. This CDR3 spans 14 amino acids. Between the trimmed V and J ends, which lost 7 bases and 0 bases, there was a span of 12 bases.